The 14 T cell receptor beta chains listed next were all sequenced from one sample in a study of cytomegalovirus exposure and HLA in healthy donors. Assay: immunoSEQ multiplex PCR; the TCRdb copy retains only in-frame clones and omits some. The repertoire holds about 66,000 clones, roughly 96% seen once, with 0.9% to 1% in the top ten. The sample consisted of PBMCs. The receptors originated from a man aged 18 to 30 in good health and CMV-seronegative.

The chain links TRBV19 to TRBJ2-2; perhaps TRBD1 as D (6 bases). The CDR3 loop spans 17 amino acids. CDR1 is LNHDA and CDR2 is SQIVND in the germline V gene (reference sequence). V lost 2 bases and J lost 2, with 15 bases in between. CDR3 bases: TGTGCCAGTAGTATATTGGGACAAGGGGTAAACACCGGGGAGCTGTTTTTT. Its translation: CASSILGQGVNTGELFF. The entire variable domain, with the rest obtained from reference TRBV19 and TRBJ2-2, is as follows: DGGITQSPKYLFRKEGQNVTLSCEQNLNHDAMYWYRQDPGQGLRLIYYSQIVNDFQKGDIAEGYSVSREKKESFPLTVTSAQKNPTAFYLCASSILGQGVNTGELFFGEGSRLTVL.

The table lists this clone with a count of one. V gene TRBV18 combines with J gene TRBJ2-3; a possible D gene is TRBD1 (5 bases). Germline CDR1 reads KGHSH; CDR2 reads LQKENI. V lost 3 bases and J 2 bases, leaving 12 bases between the germline ends. The CDR3 has 15 residues. CDR3 amino acids: CASSPWGSPTDTQYF. As DNA, the CDR3 is TGTGCCAGCTCACCCTGGGGCAGTCCCACAGATACGCAGTATTTT.

In DNA form, the CDR3 reads TGCGCCAGCAGCTTGACTAGCGGGTTCTCCTACGAGCAGTACTTC. This translates into CASSLTSGFSYEQYF. The chain recombines TRBV5-1 with TRBJ2-7; 9 bases are a match to TRBD2. Germline V lookup: CDR1 SGHRS, CDR2 YFSETQ. The CDR3 extends over 15 amino acids. V lost 1 base to trimming and J lost 0 bases; unmatched junction nucleotides: 2.

The gene calls are TRBV11-2 and TRBJ2-1; 10 bases are a match to TRBD2. The CDR3 is made up of 18 amino acids. After removal of 7 bases from V and 0 bases from J, the junction contained 12 bases not matched to a gene. Germline V gives CDR1 SGHAT, CDR2 FQNNGV. The CDR3 here is CASKWLAGVKSSYNEQFF. As DNA, the CDR3 is TGTGCCAGCAAGTGGCTAGCGGGAGTTAAGAGCTCCTACAATGAGCAGTTCTTC.

The rearrangement uses TRBV6-6 and TRBJ2-7, with no clear D. The length of the CDR3 is 13 residues. The V gene's germline CDR1 is MNHNY and CDR2 SVGAGI (reference sequence). V shed 6 bases and J shed 0 bases, with 9 bases lying between them. CDR3 loop: CASSPLDSYEQYF. CDR3 DNA sequence: TGTGCCAGCAGCCCTCTAGACTCCTACGAGCAGTACTTC.

The genes are TRBV7-2 and TRBJ2-1, with TRBD2 matching 12 bases. The CDR3 spans 17 residues. Looked up from germline, CDR1 is SGHTA and CDR2 is FQGNSA. Losses at the gene ends were 4 bases for V and 3 bases for J; bases not matched to a gene: 7. CDR3 nucleotide sequence: TGTGCCAGCAGCTACCCCGCGGGACTAGCGGGCTACAATGAGCAGTTCTTC. Its translation: CASSYPAGLAGYNEQFF.

This clone is a singleton in its sample. V gene TRBV6-4 combines with J gene TRBJ2-1; TRBD1 matches 8 bases. Per the germline V gene, CDR1 is MRHNA and CDR2 is SNTAGT. Trimming removed 2 bases from V and 5 bases from J; junction bases left unmatched: 5. This CDR3 has 15 amino acids. The CDR3 spells CASSDRQGKHNEQFF. In DNA form, the CDR3 reads TGTGCCAGCAGTGACCGACAGGGGAAACACAATGAGCAGTTCTTC.

The J gene is TRBJ1-5, the V gene TRBV28, with D maybe TRBD1 (5 bases). Germline V CDR1 and CDR2: MDHEN, SYDVKM. The V end lost 4 bases, the J end lost 0 bases, and 16 bases lay between the germline ends. This CDR3 is built from 17 residues. As DNA, the CDR3 is TGTGCCAGCAGTTGCACAATCTACAGGTGTAGCAATCAGCCCCAGCATTTT. This sequence encodes CASSCTIYRCSNQPQHF.

This clone was observed once. The V gene is TRBV6-1, the J gene TRBJ2-7; D might be TRBD2 (6 bases). V lost 3 bases to trimming and J lost 4 bases, with 10 bases between them. The CDR3 contains 13 residues. Germline V gene sequence: CDR1 MNHNS, CDR2 SASEGT. CDR3 nucleotide sequence: TGTGCCAGCAGTGAGGGACTGAGATACGAGCAGTACTTC. Translated, it gives CASSEGLRYEQYF.

The chain has TRBV6-5 and TRBJ2-2, with TRBD1 identical over 8 bases. Germline V gene data show CDR1 as MNHEY and CDR2 as SVGAGI. The trim removed 6 bases at V and 4 bases at J, leaving 7 bases unmatched. The CDR3 covers 15 residues. The CDR3 nucleotides are TGTGCCAGCAGCCGGGACAGGCTCGGCACCGGGGAGCTGTTTTTT. Amino acids: CASSRDRLGTGELFF.

This sequence joins TRBV27 and TRBJ2-1; 14 bases agree with TRBD2. The V gene's germline CDR1 is MNHEY and CDR2 SMNVEV (reference sequence). This CDR3 spans 17 amino acids. V shed 4 bases and J 0 bases; nucleotides not matched to a gene: 2. The CDR3: CASSSGLAGGSYNEQFF. As DNA, the CDR3 is TGTGCCAGCAGTTCCGGACTAGCGGGAGGCTCCTACAATGAGCAGTTCTTC.

This rearrangement joins TRBV28 to TRBJ2-1; TRBD2 matches at 10 bases. The CDR3 length is 15 residues. V was pared by 8 bases and J by 4 bases, with 8 bases of the junction left unmatched. The germline CDR1 and CDR2 sequences are MDHEN and SYDVKM. The CDR3 here is CASGLAGVSYNEQFF. CDR3 bases: TGTGCCAGCGGGCTAGCGGGAGTTAGTTACAATGAGCAGTTCTTC.

V and J are TRBV18 and TRBJ1-1; 7 bases are shared with TRBD1. The CDR3 extends over 13 amino acids. The V gene end was trimmed by 4 bases and the J gene end by 5 bases; junction bases not matched to a gene: 4. Germline-derived CDR1 and CDR2 are KGHSH and LQKENI. The CDR3 DNA sequence: TGTGCCAGCTCACAAGACAGGGCTACTGAAGCTTTCTTT. Residues: CASSQDRATEAFF.

V usage is TRBV9 and J usage is TRBJ1-3; D perhaps matches TRBD1 (5 bases). The CDR3 consists of 17 residues. From germline, CDR1 is SGDLS and CDR2 YYNGEE. The ends were cut back, 4 bases at V and 0 bases at J, with 17 bases in the middle. The CDR3 DNA reads as TGTGCCAGCAGCCCATGGGGGGACGTAGGCTCTGGAAACACCATATATTTT. It translates to CASSPWGDVGSGNTIYF. Variable domain in full (rest from reference TRBV9 and TRBJ1-3): DSGVTQTPKHLITATGQRVTLRCSPRSGDLSVYWYQQSLDQGLQFLIQYYNGEERAKGNILERFSAQQFPDLHSELNLSSLELGDSALYFCASSPWGDVGSGNTIYFGEGSWLTVV.